The text below deals with one T cell receptor beta chain. The antigen is unknown. A junction end diverges from the germline sequence, so it may reflect a read error. This CDR3 spans 14 amino acids. Germline CDR1 reads SGHKS; CDR2 reads YYEKEE (reference sequence). Unique molecular identifiers were built into the TCR beta cDNA libraries. One entry per CDR3 protein results from TCRdb running MiXCR on the PCR reads. The sample has hundreds of thousands of distinct CDR3 sequences, more than 50% seen once. This record comes from a study of post-analysis software for immune sequencing data. Study details: Relapsing-remitting, secondary progressive and progressive-relapsing forms made up the multiple sclerosis disease courses.

The study's findings and limits: Compared against controls, patients with multiple sclerosis displayed significantly lower normalized Chao1 diversity. The five TRBV segments detected at higher frequency in patients than in controls included TRBV5-6, TRBV5-1 and TRBV20-1.

Sequenced input: blood. The chain joins TRBV5-5 to TRBJ2-7, with 8 bases fitting TRBD1. The clonotype comes from a girl aged 2 to 10 with multiple sclerosis. CDR3 protein: CASNLGDRGSEQYF. The CDR3 DNA is TGTGCCAGCAACTTGGGTGACAGGGGTTCCGAGCAGTACTTC.